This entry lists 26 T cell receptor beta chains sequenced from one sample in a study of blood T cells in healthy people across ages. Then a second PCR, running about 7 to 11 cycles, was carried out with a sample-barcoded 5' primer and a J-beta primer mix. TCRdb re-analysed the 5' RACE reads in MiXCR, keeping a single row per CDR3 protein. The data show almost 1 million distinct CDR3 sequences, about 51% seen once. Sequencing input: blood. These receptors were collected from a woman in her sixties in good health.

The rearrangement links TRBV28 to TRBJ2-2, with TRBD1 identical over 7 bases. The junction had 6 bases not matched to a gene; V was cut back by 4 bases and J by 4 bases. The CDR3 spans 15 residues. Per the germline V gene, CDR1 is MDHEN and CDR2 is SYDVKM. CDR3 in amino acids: CASSSDRVGTGELFF. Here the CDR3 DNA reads TGTGCCAGCAGTTCAGACAGGGTCGGCACCGGGGAGCTGTTTTTT.

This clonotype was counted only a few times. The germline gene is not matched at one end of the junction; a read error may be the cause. CDR3 coding DNA: TGTGCCAGCAGTTTAGGAAACTCTGGAAACACCATATATTTT. Its protein product is CASSLGNSGNTIYF. The chain employs TRBV7-9 and TRBJ1-3; no definite D call. There are 14 residues in the CDR3. CDR1 SEHNR and CDR2 FQNEAQ come from the germline V gene (reference sequence).

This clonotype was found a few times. The CDR3 region is CASSYFSLGEQYF. The CDR3 nucleotides are TGTGCCAGCAGTTATTTCTCCCTGGGTGAGCAGTACTTC. This chain uses TRBV6-5 with TRBJ2-7; no clear D. There are 13 residues in the CDR3. Germline V CDR1 and CDR2: MNHEY, SVGAGI. V dropped 3 bases and J dropped 7 bases, with 13 bases sitting between them.

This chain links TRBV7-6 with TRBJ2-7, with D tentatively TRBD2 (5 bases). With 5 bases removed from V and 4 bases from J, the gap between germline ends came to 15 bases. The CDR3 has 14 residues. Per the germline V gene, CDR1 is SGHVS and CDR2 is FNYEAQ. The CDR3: CASSAPGRAYEQYF. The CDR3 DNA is TGTGCCAGCAGCGCCCCGGGAAGAGCGTACGAGCAGTACTTC.

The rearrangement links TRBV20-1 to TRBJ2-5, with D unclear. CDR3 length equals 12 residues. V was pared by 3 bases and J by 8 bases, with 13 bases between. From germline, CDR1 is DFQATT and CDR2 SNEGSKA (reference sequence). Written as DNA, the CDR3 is TGCAGTGCTAGGCGAAGTACCCGTACCCAGTACTTC. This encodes CSARRSTRTQYF.

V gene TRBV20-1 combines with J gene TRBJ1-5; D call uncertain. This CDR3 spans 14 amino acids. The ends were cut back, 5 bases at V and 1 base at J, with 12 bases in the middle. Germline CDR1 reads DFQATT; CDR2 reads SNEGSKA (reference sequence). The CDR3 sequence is CSARRELSNQPQHF. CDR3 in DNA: TGCAGTGCTCGGAGGGAGCTGAGCAATCAGCCCCAGCATTTT.

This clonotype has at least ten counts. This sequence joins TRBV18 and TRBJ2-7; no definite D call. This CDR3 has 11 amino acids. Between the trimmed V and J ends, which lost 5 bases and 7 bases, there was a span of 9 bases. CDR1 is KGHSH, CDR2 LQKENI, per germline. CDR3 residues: CASSGFGEQYF. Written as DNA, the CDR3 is TGTGCCAGCTCAGGATTCGGAGAGCAGTACTTC.

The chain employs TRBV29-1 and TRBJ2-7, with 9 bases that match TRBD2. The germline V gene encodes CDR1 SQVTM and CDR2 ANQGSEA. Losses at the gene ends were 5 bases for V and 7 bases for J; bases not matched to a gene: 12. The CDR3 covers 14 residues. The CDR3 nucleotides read TGCAGCGTTTCCGGACTAGCGAGAAACAATGAGCAGTACTTC. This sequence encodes CSVSGLARNNEQYF.

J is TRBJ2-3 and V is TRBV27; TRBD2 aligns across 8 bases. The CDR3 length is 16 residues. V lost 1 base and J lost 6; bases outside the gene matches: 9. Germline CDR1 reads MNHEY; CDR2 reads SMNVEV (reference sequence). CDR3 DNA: TGTGCCAGCAGTTTATTTCCGGGGGGGGCGTGGGATACGCAGTATTTT. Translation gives CASSLFPGGAWDTQYF.

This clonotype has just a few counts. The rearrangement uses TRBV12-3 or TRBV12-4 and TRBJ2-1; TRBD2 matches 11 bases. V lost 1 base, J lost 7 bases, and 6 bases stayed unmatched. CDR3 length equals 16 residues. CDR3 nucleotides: TGTGCCAGCAGTTTAGGGGTAGCGGGAGGGGGAAATGAGCAGTTCTTC. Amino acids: CASSLGVAGGGNEQFF.

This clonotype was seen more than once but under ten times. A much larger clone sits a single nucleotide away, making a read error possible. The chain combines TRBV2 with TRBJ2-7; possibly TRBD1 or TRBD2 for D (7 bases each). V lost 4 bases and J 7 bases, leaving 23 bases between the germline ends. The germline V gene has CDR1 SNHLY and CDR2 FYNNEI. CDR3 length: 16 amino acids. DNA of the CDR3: TGTGCCAGCAGTGGAGTTCAGGGGGGGCTATACAATGAGCAGTACTTC. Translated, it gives CASSGVQGGLYNEQYF.

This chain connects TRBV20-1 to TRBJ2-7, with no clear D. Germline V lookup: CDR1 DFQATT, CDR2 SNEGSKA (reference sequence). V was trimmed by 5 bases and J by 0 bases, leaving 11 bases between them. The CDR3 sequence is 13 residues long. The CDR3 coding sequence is TGCAGTGCTGAGACCAGTAGCTCCTACGAGCAGTACTTC. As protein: CSAETSSSYEQYF.

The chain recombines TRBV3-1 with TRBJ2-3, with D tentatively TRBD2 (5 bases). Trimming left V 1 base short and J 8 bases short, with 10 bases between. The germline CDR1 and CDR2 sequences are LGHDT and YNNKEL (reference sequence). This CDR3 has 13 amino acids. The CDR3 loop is CASSQVGERTQYF. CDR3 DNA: TGTGCCAGCAGCCAAGTCGGGGAGCGTACGCAGTATTTT.

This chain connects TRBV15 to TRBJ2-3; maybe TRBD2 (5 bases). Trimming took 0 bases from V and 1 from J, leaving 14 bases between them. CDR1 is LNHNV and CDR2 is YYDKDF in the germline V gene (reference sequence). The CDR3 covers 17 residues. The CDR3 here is CATSRDPGSAGTDTQYF. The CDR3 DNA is TGTGCCACCAGCAGAGATCCGGGTAGCGCGGGCACAGATACGCAGTATTTT.

The CDR3 here is CASSPRTSGVSYNEQFF. DNA for the CDR3: TGTGCCAGCAGCCCACGGACTAGCGGGGTATCCTACAATGAGCAGTTCTTC. The genes are TRBV7-2 and TRBJ2-1; 12 bases align to TRBD2. CDR1 and CDR2 (germline): SGHTA, FQGNSA. The CDR3 contains 17 residues. The V and J ends lost 5 bases and 1 base, in that order; junction bases with no gene match: 6. Full variable domain (missing parts from reference TRBV7-2 and TRBJ2-1): GAGVSQSPSNKVTEKGKDVELRCDPISGHTALYWYRQSLGQGLEFLIYFQGNSAPDKSGLPSDRFSAERTGGSVSTLTIQRTQQEDSAVYLCASSPRTSGVSYNEQFFGPGTRLTVL.

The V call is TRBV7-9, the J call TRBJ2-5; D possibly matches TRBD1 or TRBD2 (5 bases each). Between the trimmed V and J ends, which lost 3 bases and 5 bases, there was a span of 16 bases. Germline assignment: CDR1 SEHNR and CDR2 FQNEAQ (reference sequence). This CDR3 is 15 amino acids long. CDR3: CASSFGDRETETQYF. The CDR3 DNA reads TGTGCCAGCAGCTTTGGGGACCGGGAAACTGAGACCCAGTACTTC.

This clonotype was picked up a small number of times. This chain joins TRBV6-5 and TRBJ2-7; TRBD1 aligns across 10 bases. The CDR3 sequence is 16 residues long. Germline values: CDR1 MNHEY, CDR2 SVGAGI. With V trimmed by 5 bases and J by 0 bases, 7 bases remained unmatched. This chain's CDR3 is CASSPTGTGVSYEQYF. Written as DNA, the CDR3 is TGTGCCAGCAGTCCTACCGGGACAGGGGTCTCCTACGAGCAGTACTTC.

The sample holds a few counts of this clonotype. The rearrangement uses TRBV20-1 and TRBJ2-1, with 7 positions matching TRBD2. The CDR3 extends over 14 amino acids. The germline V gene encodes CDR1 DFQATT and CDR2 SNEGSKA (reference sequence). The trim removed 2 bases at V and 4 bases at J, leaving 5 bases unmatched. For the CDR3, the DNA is TGCAGTGCTAGATGGCGGGGGAGATACAATGAGCAGTTCTTC. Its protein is CSARWRGRYNEQFF.

This CDR3 reads CSALFGKTQYF. In DNA, the CDR3 is TGCAGTGCCCTCTTTGGGAAGACCCAGTACTTC. This chain connects TRBV20-1 to TRBJ2-5, with D unclear. V lost 6 bases to trimming and J lost 6 bases, with 11 bases between them. The CDR3 covers 11 residues. Per germline, CDR1 DFQATT and CDR2 SNEGSKA (reference sequence).

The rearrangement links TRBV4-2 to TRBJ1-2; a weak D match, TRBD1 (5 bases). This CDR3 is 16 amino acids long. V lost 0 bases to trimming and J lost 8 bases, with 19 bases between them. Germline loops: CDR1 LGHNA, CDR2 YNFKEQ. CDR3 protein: CASSQDWQGLTSGYTF. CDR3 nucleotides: TGTGCCAGCAGCCAAGATTGGCAGGGACTGACATCCGGCTACACCTTC.

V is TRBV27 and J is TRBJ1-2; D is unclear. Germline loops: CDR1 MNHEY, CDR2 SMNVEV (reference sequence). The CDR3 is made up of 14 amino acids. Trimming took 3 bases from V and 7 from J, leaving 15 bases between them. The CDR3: CASSFQMGMGGYTF. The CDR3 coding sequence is TGTGCCAGCAGTTTTCAAATGGGGATGGGTGGCTACACCTTC.

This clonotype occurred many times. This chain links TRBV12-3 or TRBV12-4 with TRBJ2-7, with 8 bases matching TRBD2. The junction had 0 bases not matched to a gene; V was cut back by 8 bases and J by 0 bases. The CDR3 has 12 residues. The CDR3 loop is CASGTSSYEQYF. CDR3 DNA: TGTGCCAGCGGGACTAGCTCCTACGAGCAGTACTTC.

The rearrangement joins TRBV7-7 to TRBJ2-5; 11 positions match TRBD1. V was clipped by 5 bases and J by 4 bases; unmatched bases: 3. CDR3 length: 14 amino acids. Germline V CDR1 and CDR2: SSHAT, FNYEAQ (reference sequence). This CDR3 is CASSADRGRETQYF. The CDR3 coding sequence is TGTGCCAGCAGCGCGGACAGGGGGCGAGAGACCCAGTACTTC.

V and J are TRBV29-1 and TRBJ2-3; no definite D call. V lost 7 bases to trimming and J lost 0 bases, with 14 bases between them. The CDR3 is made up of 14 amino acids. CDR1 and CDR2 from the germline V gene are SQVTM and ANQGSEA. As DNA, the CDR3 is TGCAGCGGGGAAGGCGGATCTAGCACAGATACGCAGTATTTT. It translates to CSGEGGSSTDTQYF.

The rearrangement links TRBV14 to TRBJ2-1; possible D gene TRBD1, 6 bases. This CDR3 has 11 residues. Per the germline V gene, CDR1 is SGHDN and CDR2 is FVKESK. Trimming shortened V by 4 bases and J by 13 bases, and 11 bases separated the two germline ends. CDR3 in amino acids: CASSLGQRQFF. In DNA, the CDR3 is TGTGCCAGCAGCCTCGGACAGCGCCAGTTCTTC. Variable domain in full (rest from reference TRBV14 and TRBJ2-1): EAGVTQFPSHSVIEKGQTVTLRCDPISGHDNLYWYRRVMGKEIKFLLHFVKESKQDESGMPNNRFLAERTGGTYSTLKVQPAELEDSGVYFCASSLGQRQFFGPGTRLTVL.

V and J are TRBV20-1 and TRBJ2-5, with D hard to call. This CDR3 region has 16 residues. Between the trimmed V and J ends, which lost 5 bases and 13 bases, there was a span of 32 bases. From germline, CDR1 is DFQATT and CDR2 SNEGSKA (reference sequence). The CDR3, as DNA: TGCAGTGCTCGGAAGAAGCTCGGAACGATTAGCAGCAGGTCGTACTTC. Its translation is CSARKKLGTISSRSYF.